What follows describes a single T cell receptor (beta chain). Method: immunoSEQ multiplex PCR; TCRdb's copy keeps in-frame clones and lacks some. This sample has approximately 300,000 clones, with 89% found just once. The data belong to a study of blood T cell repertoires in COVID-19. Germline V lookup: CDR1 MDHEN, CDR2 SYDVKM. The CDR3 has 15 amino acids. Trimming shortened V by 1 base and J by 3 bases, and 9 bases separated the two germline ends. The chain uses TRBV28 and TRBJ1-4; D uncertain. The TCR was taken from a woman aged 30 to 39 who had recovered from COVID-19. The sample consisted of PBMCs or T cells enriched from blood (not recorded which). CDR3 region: CASSLFRRANEKLFF. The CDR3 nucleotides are TGTGCCAGCAGTTTATTTCGGAGAGCTAATGAAAAACTGTTTTTT. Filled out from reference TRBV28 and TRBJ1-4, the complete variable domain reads DVKVTQSSRYLVKRTGEKVFLECVQDMDHENMFWYRQDPGLGLRLIYFSYDVKMKEKGDIPEGYSVSREKKERFSLILESASTNQTSMYLCASSLFRRANEKLFFGSGTQLSVL.